The T cell receptor (beta chain) described here comes from a study of blood T cell repertoires in COVID-19. Study-level information: From T cells, B-cell-depleted T cells, or PBMCs came the material, which was cDNA or gDNA.

Authors' processing steps: It was from reference gene primer amplification that nucleated cell counts were estimated. The table came from immunoSEQ multiplex PCR; TCRdb's copy has only in-frame clones and leaves some out. That table gives V, J and clone size, and the DNA gave D and trimming. The sample has tens of thousands of clones, around 88% seen once. What was sequenced was peripheral blood. The sequence was obtained from a man between 60 and 75 years old with acute or convalescent COVID-19.

CDR3 sequence reads: CASSAPRASGYNEQFF. The CDR3 coding sequence is TGTGCCAGCAGTGCCCCGAGGGCTAGCGGTTACAATGAGCAGTTCTTC. The chain joins TRBV6-1 to TRBJ2-1, with 7 bases fitting TRBD2. V shed 4 bases and J 4 bases; nucleotides not matched to a gene: 10. Germline CDR1 and CDR2: MNHNS and SASEGT. The CDR3 is 16 residues long.